This T cell receptor beta chain originates from a study of CDR3 diversity in severe acne. TCRdb re-called the PCR reads with MiXCR, one entry per CDR3 protein. The sample contains about 98,000 distinct CDR3 sequences, 51% of which appear only once. CDR3 size: 17 residues. Deletions cut 4 bases from V and 0 bases from J, with 17 bases between. Germline CDR1 reads SGDLS; CDR2 reads YYNGEE. This rearrangement joins TRBV9 to TRBJ1-3; TRBD1 might be the D (5 bases). Sample: blood. This receptor was identified in a male donor with acne. Here the CDR3 reads CASSSIGGGGSGNTIYF. DNA of the CDR3: TGTGCCAGCAGCTCCATTGGCGGGGGGGGCTCTGGAAACACCATATATTTT.